Sequencing of this T cell receptor beta chain was carried out in a study of regulatory T cells in long-lasting Graves disease (dated by TCRdb to the early 2020s). Broadly, across the study: Persistent Graves' disease was defined as persistently positive TSH receptor autoantibodies together with antithyroid drug treatment for over 5 years. The study took place in China and was registered as a clinical trial. A total of some 35 samples underwent TCR sequencing: around 13 from persistent and roughly 20 from newly diagnosed Graves' disease patients. In the clinical cohort, patients with persistent Graves' disease had used antithyroid drugs for an average of about 10 years. Patients with persistent Graves' disease were compared with patients with newly diagnosed Graves' disease using TCR sequencing and RNA sequencing of peripheral blood. What the work shows at the level of the full study, not this receptor alone: Sequencing and analysis were limited to the TCR beta chain. The authors noted that the small sample size was a limitation that may lower accuracy. Preferential use of TRBV28, TRBJ1-2 and TRBJ2-5 was observed in persistent disease, whereas TRBV20-1 and TRBJ2-1 were favored in newly diagnosed disease. More public clonotypes were shared among persistent patients (roughly 2,700) than among newly diagnosed patients (966). Peripheral blood alone was examined, since thyroid tissue, which constituted the primary lesion, could not be accessed. Lower TCR Shannon entropy and fewer highly expanded clones were observed in persistent Graves' disease patients than in newly diagnosed patients, which suggested clonal expansion.

The method was multiplex PCR. Sequenced using an Illumina HiSeq 4000. iRepertoire HTBI primers and Arm-PCR amplification of CDR3 regions were used to construct TCR beta libraries. Before sequencing, the PCR products went through gel purification. In the paper's pipeline: A total of 62 TRBV and 14 TRBJ segments were identified across samples and were used for gene usage analysis of CDR3 amino acid clonotypes. COPE and FqMerger were used to merge filtered high-quality paired reads into contigs. BLAST was used to align contigs to IMGT TRBV, TRBD and TRBJ reference genes, and CDR3 was defined according to IMGT. Any clonotype with a frequency above 0.1% was classified as a highly expanded clone. Shannon entropy served as the measure of repertoire diversity, while the Gini coefficient captured V-J evenness. A clonotype was considered public if more than one individual shared it. In TCRdb, the public reads were trimmed at Q25 with fastp and aligned with MiXCR, with productive beta chains retained. Rows with a matching CDR3 protein are joined into one entry that keeps the most common DNA and genes. The V and J calls were determined by TCRdb, not by the authors. The sample profile shows approximately 400,000 distinct CDR3 sequences; roughly 24% of them were found once. The ten largest clones add up to about 29% of the sample.

The sample's time point label is to be understood as: persistent/refractory GD, antithyroid drugs over 5 years with positive TRAb. For both TCR sequencing and RNA sequencing, RNA was extracted from PBMCs in TRIzol. The diagnosis of Graves' disease followed American Thyroid Association guidelines. The patients came from an endocrinology department in Xi'an, China. From each patient, around 8.3 milliliters of peripheral blood was collected into an EDTA anticoagulant tube. Ficoll Paque Plus density gradient separation was used to isolate PBMCs, and no additional T cell sorting was done. RNA quality was checked with an Agilent 2100 Bioanalyzer and agarose gel, and concentration with a NanoDrop 2000. With regard to this clonotype: The antigen it recognizes is unknown. The input lacks base qualities; no much larger clone sits a single base away.

Deletion took 2 bases off V and 6 bases off J, with a span of 15 bases between the germline ends. CDR1 and CDR2, per the germline V gene, are MDHEN and SYDVKM. There are 15 amino acids in the CDR3, from cysteine to phenylalanine inclusive. Left in the record is the CDR3 DNA by itself, 45 bases read in frame from the first base. The rearranged chain carries TRBV28 and TRBJ2-3; a weak D assignment points to TRBD2 (5 bases agree). Sequences were derived from peripheral blood mononuclear cells (PBMCs), sampled when the disease was refractory, from a patient treated with antithyroid drugs. This TCR came from a woman aged 40 to 50 with Graves disease. Donor details come from another sample of the same person, matched by shared clones. CDR3 protein: CASSLSEQRSDTQYF. The sequence in DNA is TGTGCCAGCAGTTTAAGTGAACAGCGGTCGGATACGCAGTATTTT.